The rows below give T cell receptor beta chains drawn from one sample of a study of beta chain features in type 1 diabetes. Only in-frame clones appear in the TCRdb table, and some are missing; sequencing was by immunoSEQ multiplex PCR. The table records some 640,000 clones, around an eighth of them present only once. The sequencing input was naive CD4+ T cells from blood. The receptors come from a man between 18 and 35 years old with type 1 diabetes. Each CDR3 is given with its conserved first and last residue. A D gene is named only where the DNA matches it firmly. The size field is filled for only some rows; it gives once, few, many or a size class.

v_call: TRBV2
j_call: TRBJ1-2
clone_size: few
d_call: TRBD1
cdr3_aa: CAIPTRGQGNYGYTF
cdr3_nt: TGTGCCATCCCCACAAGGGGACAGGGGAACTATGGCTACACCTTC

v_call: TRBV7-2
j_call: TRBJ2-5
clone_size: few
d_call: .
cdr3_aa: CASSSTLQETQYF
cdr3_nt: TGTGCCAGCAGCTCGACTCTCCAAGAGACCCAGTACTTC

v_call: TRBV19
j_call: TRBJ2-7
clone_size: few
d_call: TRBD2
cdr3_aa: CASSRTSGSSYEQYF
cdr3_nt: TGTGCCAGTAGCCGGACTAGCGGATCTTCCTACGAGCAGTACTTC

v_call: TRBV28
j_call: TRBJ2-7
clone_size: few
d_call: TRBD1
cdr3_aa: CASSSGQGSTYEQYF
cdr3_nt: TGTGCCAGCAGTTCCGGACAGGGCTCCACCTACGAGCAGTACTTC

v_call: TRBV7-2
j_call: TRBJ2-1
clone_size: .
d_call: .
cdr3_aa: CASSSDPSYNEQFF
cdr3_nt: TGTGCCAGCAGCTCCGATCCATCCTACAATGAGCAGTTCTTC

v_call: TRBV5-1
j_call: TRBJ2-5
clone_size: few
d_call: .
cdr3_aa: CASSLWRGETQYF
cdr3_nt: TGCGCCAGCAGCTTGTGGAGGGGAGAGACCCAGTACTTC

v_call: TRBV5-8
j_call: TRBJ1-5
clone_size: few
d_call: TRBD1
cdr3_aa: CASSWTGEQPQHF
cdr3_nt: TGTGCCAGCAGCTGGACAGGGGAACAGCCCCAGCATTTT

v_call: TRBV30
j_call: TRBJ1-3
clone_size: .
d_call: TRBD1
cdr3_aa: CAWSVRMRTGGYLGSGNTIYF
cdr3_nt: TGTGCCTGGAGTGTACGGATGAGGACAGGGGGATATTTAGGCTCTGGAAACACCATATATTTT

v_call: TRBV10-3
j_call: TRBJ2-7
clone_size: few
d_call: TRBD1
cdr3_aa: CAISVRQGSYEQYF
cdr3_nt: TGTGCCATCAGTGTTAGACAGGGGTCCTACGAGCAGTACTTC

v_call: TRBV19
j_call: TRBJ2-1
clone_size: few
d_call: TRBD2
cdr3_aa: CASSIEGTSVVF
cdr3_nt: TGTGCCAGTAGTATAGAGGGGACTAGCGTAGTCTTC

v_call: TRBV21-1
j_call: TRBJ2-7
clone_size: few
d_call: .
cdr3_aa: CASSPWAGVFYEQYF
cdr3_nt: TGTGCCAGCAGCCCTTGGGCGGGAGTGTTCTACGAGCAGTACTTC

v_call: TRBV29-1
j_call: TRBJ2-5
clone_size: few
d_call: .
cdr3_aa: CSVEGSAGSGTQYF
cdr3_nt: TGCAGCGTTGAAGGGTCGGCGGGGTCGGGGACCCAGTACTTC

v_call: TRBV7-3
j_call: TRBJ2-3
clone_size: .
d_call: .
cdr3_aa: CASSRGTSQNTQYF
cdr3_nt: TGTGCCAGCAGCCGCGGGACCAGTCAAAATACGCAGTATTTT

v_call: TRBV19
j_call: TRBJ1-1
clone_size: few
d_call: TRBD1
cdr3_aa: CASSRGQGPEAFF
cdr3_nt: TGTGCCAGTAGTAGGGGACAGGGCCCCGAAGCTTTCTTT

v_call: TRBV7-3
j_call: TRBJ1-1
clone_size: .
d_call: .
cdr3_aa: CASRYTGGTEAFF
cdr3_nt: TGTGCCAGCAGGTACACCGGGGGTACTGAAGCTTTCTTT

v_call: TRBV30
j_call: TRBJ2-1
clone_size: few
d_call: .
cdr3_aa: CAWSVQLVYNEQFF
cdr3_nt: TGTGCCTGGAGTGTACAGCTAGTCTACAATGAGCAGTTCTTC

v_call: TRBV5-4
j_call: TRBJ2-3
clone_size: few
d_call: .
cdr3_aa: CASSRGSSGTDTQYF
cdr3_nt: TGTGCCAGCAGCCGCGGGTCTAGCGGCACAGATACGCAGTATTTT

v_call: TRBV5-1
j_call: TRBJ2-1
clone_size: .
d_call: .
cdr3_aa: CASSLDQGGYNEQFF
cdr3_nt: TGCGCCAGCAGCTTGGACCAGGGAGGATACAATGAGCAGTTCTTC

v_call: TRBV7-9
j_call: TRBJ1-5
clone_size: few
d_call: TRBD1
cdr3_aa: CASSPTGGAGQPQHF
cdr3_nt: TGTGCCAGCAGCCCTACAGGGGGCGCGGGTCAGCCCCAGCATTTT

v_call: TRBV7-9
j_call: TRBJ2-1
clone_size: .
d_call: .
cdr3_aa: CASSLISGALHNEQFF
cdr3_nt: TGTGCCAGCAGCTTAATTTCGGGGGCTCTGCACAATGAGCAGTTCTTC

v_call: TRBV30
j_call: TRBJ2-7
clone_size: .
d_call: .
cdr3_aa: CAWTMSQRHEQYF
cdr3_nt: TGTGCCTGGACCATGAGTCAGCGGCACGAGCAGTACTTC

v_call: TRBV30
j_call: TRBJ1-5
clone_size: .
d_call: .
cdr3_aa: CAWSPIVGALSNQPQHF
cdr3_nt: TGTGCCTGGAGCCCCATCGTTGGGGCTTTGAGCAATCAGCCCCAGCATTTT

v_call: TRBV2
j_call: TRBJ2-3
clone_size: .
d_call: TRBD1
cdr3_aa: CAIRDRDGDTQYF
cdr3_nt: TGTGCCATCCGGGACAGGGATGGAGATACGCAGTATTTT

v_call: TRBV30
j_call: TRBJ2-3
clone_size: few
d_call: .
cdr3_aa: CAWSGTEGVRDTQYF
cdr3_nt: TGTGCCTGGAGTGGAACAGAGGGGGTTAGAGATACGCAGTATTTT

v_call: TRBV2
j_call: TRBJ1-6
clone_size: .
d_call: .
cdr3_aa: CASRRAWDSPLHF
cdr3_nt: TGTGCCAGCCGGCGGGCGTGGGATTCACCCCTCCACTTT

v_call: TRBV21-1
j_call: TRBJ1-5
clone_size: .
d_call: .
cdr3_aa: CASSKVGRGSNQPQHF
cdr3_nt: .

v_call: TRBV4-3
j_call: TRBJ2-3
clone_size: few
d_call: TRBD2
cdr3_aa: CASSQGLAGTDTQYF
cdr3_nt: TGCGCCAGCAGCCAAGGACTAGCGGGCACAGATACGCAGTATTTT

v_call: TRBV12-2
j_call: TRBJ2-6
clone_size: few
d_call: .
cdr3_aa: CASRRTGSGANVLTF
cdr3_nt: TGTGCAAGTCGACGTACAGGATCTGGGGCCAACGTCCTGACTTTC

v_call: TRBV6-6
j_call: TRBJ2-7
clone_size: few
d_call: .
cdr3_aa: CASSSQDGYEQYF
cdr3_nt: TGTGCCAGCAGTTCTCAGGACGGGTACGAGCAGTACTTC

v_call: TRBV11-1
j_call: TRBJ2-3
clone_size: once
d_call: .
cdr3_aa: CASSRGTSTDTQYF
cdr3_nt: TGTGCCAGCAGCCGGGGGACAAGCACAGATACGCAGTATTTT

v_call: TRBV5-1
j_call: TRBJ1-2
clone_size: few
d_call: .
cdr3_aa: CASRVDTYGYTF
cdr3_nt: TGCGCCAGCAGGGTGGATACGTATGGCTACACCTTC

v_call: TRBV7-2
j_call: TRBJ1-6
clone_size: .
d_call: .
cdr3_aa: CASSTFSSPLHF
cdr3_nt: TGTGCCAGCAGCACCTTCAGTTCACCCCTCCACTTT

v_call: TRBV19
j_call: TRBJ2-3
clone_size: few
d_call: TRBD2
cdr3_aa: CATGALAGTDTQYF
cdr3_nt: TGTGCCACCGGGGCACTAGCGGGCACAGATACGCAGTATTTT

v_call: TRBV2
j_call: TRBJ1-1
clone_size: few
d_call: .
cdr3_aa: CASSAGRGVTEAFF
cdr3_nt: TGTGCCAGCAGTGCAGGCAGGGGAGTCACTGAAGCTTTCTTT

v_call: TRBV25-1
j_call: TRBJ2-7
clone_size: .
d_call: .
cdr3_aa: CASSEPGDSYEQYF
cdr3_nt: TGTGCCAGCAGTGAACCAGGAGATTCCTACGAGCAGTACTTC

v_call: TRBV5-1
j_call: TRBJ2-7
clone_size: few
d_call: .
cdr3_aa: CASSLGGTTYEQYF
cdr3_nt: TGCGCCAGCAGCTTGGGCGGGACGACCTACGAGCAGTACTTC

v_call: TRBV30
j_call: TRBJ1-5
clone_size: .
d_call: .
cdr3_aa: CAWSRDGRGSGNQPQHF
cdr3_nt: TGTGCCTGGAGCCGGGACGGTCGCGGGTCGGGCAATCAGCCCCAGCATTTT

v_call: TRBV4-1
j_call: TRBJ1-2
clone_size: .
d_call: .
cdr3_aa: CASSQGVADYGYTF
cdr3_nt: TGCGCCAGCAGCCAAGGGGTAGCGGACTATGGCTACACCTTC

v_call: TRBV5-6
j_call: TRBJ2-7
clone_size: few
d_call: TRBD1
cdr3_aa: CASSWGTESYEQYF
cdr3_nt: TGTGCCAGCAGCTGGGGGACAGAGTCCTACGAGCAGTACTTC

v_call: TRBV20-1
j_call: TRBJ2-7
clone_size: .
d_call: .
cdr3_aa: CSAAREEQYF
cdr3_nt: TGCAGTGCCGCCAGGGAGGAGCAGTACTTC

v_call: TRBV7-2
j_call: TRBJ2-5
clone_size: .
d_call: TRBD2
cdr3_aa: CASRTSGGRSQYF
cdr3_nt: TGTGCCAGCAGGACTAGCGGGGGGAGGTCCCAGTACTTC

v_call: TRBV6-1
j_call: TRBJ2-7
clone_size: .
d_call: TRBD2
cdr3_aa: CASSERNSGKSYAQYF
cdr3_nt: TGTGCCAGCAGTGAAAGAAATAGCGGGAAAAGCTACGCGCAGTACTTC

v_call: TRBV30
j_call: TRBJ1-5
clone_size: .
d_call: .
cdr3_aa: CAWSVGGSNQPQHF
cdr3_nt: TGTGCCTGGAGTGTGGGGGGGAGCAATCAGCCCCAGCATTTT

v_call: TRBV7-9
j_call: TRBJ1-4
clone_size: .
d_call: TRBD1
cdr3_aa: CASSSGTGEEKLFF
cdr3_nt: TGTGCCAGCAGTTCCGGGACAGGGGAAGAAAAACTGTTTTTT

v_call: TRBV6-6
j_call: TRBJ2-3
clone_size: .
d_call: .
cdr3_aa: CASSSTGLTDTQYF
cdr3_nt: TGTGCCAGCAGTTCGACCGGCCTCACAGATACGCAGTATTTT

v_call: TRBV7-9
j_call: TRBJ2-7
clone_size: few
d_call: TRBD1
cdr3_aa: CASSLGLTGDEQYF
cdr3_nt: TGTGCCAGCAGCTTGGGCCTTACAGGGGACGAGCAGTACTTC

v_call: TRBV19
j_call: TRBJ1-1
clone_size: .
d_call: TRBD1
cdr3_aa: CASSSPRGGDTEAFF
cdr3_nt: TGTGCCAGTAGCTCCCCCAGGGGGGGGGACACTGAAGCTTTCTTT

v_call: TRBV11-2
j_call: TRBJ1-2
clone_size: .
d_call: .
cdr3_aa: CASSGRQATNYGYTF
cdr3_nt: TGTGCCAGCAGCGGTCGACAGGCTACTAACTATGGCTACACCTTC

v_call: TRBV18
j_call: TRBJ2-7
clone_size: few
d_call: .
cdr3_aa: CASSNLRGRFYEQYF
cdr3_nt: TGTGCCAGCTCCAACCTCAGGGGACGGTTCTACGAGCAGTACTTC

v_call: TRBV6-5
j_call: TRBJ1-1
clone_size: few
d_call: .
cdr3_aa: CASSTSGFDTEAFF
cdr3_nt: TGTGCCAGCAGTACATCAGGGTTTGACACTGAAGCTTTCTTT

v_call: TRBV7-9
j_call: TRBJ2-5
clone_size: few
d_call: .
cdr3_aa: CASSAGTDKETQYF
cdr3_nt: TGTGCCAGCAGCGCCGGGACGGACAAAGAGACCCAGTACTTC

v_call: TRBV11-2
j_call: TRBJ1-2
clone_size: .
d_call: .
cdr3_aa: CASSQIAGDLHGYTF
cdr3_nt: TGTGCCAGCAGCCAAATTGCAGGGGATCTTCATGGCTACACCTTC

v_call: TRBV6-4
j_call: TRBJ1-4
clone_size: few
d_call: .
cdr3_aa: CASSDRGFF
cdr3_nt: TGTGCCAGCAGTGACAGGGGGTTTTTT

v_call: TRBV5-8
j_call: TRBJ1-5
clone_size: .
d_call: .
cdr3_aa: CASSLWGTPQHF
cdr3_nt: TGTGCCAGCAGCTTGTGGGGGACGCCCCAGCATTTT

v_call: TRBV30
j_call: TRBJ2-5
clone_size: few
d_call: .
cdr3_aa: CAGNSVQETQYF
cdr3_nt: TGTGCCGGTAACAGTGTTCAAGAGACCCAGTACTTC